Presented here are 18 T cell receptor beta chains from one specimen sequenced in a study of post-analysis software for immune sequencing data. Sequencing libraries made from TCR beta cDNA carried unique molecular identifiers. TCRdb processed the PCR reads anew with MiXCR; each CDR3 protein has one entry. The sample yields about 160,000 distinct CDR3 sequences, 35% to 40% seen once. The sequenced sample was blood, obtained after autologous hematopoietic stem cell transplantation. Receptor source: a girl between 10 and 17 years old with multiple sclerosis.

This clonotype was counted a few times. V usage is TRBV29-1 and J usage is TRBJ2-1; 9 bases align to TRBD2. The germline V gene has CDR1 SQVTM and CDR2 ANQGSEA. V gave up 2 bases and J gave up 4 bases; unmatched junction bases: 0. The CDR3 runs 13 residues. CDR3 nucleotides: TGCAGCGTTGAACTAGCGGGGTACAATGAGCAGTTCTTC. Translating it yields CSVELAGYNEQFF.

This clonotype appeared once. A much larger clone sits a single nucleotide away, making a read error possible. The chain employs TRBV12-3 or TRBV12-4 and TRBJ2-3; 9 bases align to TRBD1. This CDR3 is built from 13 residues. DNA of the CDR3: TGTGGCACAGGGGGCTATAGCACAGATACGCAGTATTTT. Protein sequence: CGTGGYSTDTQYF.

The chain is built from TRBV27 and TRBJ2-2; D is possibly TRBD2 (5 bases). V was shortened by 2 bases and J by 6 bases, with 16 bases between the two germline ends. The CDR3 runs 16 residues. CDR1 is MNHEY and CDR2 is SMNVEV in the germline V gene (reference sequence). The CDR3 here is CASSLEGFSWSGELFF. The CDR3 coding sequence is TGTGCCAGCAGTTTAGAGGGTTTCTCGTGGTCCGGGGAGCTGTTTTTT.

This chain joins TRBV7-2 and TRBJ2-7; 7 bases align to TRBD2. After removal of 5 bases from V and 3 bases from J, the junction contained 7 bases not matched to a gene. CDR1 is SGHTA and CDR2 is FQGNSA in the germline V gene. The CDR3 is 14 residues long. The CDR3 DNA reads as TGTGCCAGCAGCGTTCATGCGGGGGACTACGAGCAGTACTTC. This encodes CASSVHAGDYEQYF.

In DNA, the CDR3 is TGTGCCAGCAACCCGGGACTACCTTCTCACGAGCAGTACTTC. Translating it yields CASNPGLPSHEQYF. The chain carries TRBV7-2 and TRBJ2-7, with 7 bases lining up with TRBD2. Germline lookup yields CDR1 SGHTA and CDR2 FQGNSA. This CDR3 comprises 14 residues. V shed 7 bases and J 5 bases; nucleotides not matched to a gene: 11.

In its sample, this clonotype was seen many times. CDR3 bases: TGCAGTGCTAGCGGGAGGGCCGAAAGCACAGATACGCAGTATTTT. Its translation is CSASGRAESTDTQYF. This rearrangement joins TRBV20-1 to TRBJ2-3; 8 bases are shared with TRBD2. The germline V gene has CDR1 DFQATT and CDR2 SNEGSKA (reference sequence). The CDR3 has 15 residues. J lost 0 bases, V lost 3 bases, and 5 bases had no gene match.

V usage is TRBV25-1 and J usage is TRBJ2-1; 15 positions agree with TRBD2. Germline CDR1 is MGHDK and CDR2 is SYGVNS. The junction had 8 bases not matched to a gene; V was cut back by 7 bases and J by 7 bases. The CDR3 has 16 amino acids. The CDR3, as DNA: TGTGCCAGCAAAAACCCCGGACTAGCGGGAGGGAATGAGCAGTTCTTC. Its translation is CASKNPGLAGGNEQFF. The full variable domain, with the rest looked up from reference TRBV25-1 and TRBJ2-1, is EADIYQTPRYLVIGTGKKITLECSQTMGHDKMYWYQQDPGMELHLIHYSYGVNSTEKGDLSSESTVSRIRTEHFPLTLESARPSHTSQYLCASKNPGLAGGNEQFFGPGTRLTVL.

The chain has TRBV24-1 and TRBJ2-5; D perhaps matches TRBD2 (5 bases). The CDR3 consists of 16 residues. From germline, CDR1 is KGHDR and CDR2 SFDVKD. V lost 3 bases to trimming and J lost 4 bases, with 17 bases between them. The DNA for the CDR3 is TGTGCCACCAGTGATCCCTCTAAGGCGGGCGGAGAGACCCAGTACTTC. Translating it yields CATSDPSKAGGETQYF.

The chain joins TRBV5-1 to TRBJ2-3; D uncertain. Per germline, CDR1 SGHRS and CDR2 YFSETQ. The germline V and J ends were trimmed by 0 bases and 6 bases, with 11 bases remaining between them. This CDR3 comprises 14 residues. The CDR3 here is CASSLDTATDTQYF. The CDR3 nucleotides are TGCGCCAGCAGCTTGGATACAGCTACGGATACGCAGTATTTT.

The V call is TRBV7-2, the J call TRBJ2-4, with 8 bases that match TRBD1. This CDR3 is 16 amino acids long. The V and J ends lost 1 base and 2 bases, in that order; junction bases with no gene match: 4. Looked up from germline, CDR1 is SGHTA and CDR2 is FQGNSA. CDR3 DNA: TGTGCCAGCAGCTTAGGCAGGGGGCGCTCCAAAAACATTCAGTACTTC. Translating it yields CASSLGRGRSKNIQYF.

This clonotype showed up just a few times. The gene calls are TRBV20-1 and TRBJ2-2; D call uncertain. The CDR3 is 15 amino acids. V shed 4 bases and J shed 4 bases, with 16 bases lying between them. The germline CDR1 and CDR2 sequences are DFQATT and SNEGSKA (reference sequence). This CDR3 is CSAIVRLSPTGELFF. For the CDR3, the DNA is TGCAGTGCTATTGTCAGGCTTTCCCCCACCGGGGAGCTGTTTTTT.

This clonotype has a handful of counts. This chain joins TRBV7-8 and TRBJ1-1; D is possibly TRBD1 (5 bases). With 1 base removed from V and 4 bases from J, the gap between germline ends came to 22 bases. This CDR3 has 18 amino acids. Germline V gene data show CDR1 as SGHVS and CDR2 as FQNEAQ. The CDR3 here is CASSLEVRAASQGTEAFF. CDR3 sequence (DNA): TGTGCCAGCAGCTTAGAGGTTAGGGCAGCGTCTCAGGGCACTGAAGCTTTCTTT. The entire variable domain, with the rest obtained from reference TRBV7-8 and TRBJ1-1, is as follows: GAGVSQSPRYKVAKRGQDVALRCDPISGHVSLFWYQQALGQGPEFLTYFQNEAQLDKSGLPSDRFFAERPEGSVSTLKIQRTQQEDSAVYLCASSLEVRAASQGTEAFFGQGTRLTVV.

This clonotype was seen a single time. The rearrangement links TRBV20-1 to TRBJ2-1; unclear D gene. TRBJ2-7 matches the DNA end more closely, so the J call is doubtful. Germline V gene lookup returns CDR1 DFQATT and CDR2 SNEGSKA (reference sequence). This CDR3 is built from 11 residues. This chain's CDR3 is CSASGPNEQYF. The CDR3 DNA reads as TGCAGTGCTAGTGGACCCAATGAGCAGTACTTC.

This clonotype was recorded many times. The V call is TRBV20-1, the J call TRBJ2-1, with 7 bases identical to TRBD2. CDR1 is DFQATT, CDR2 SNEGSKA, per germline (reference sequence). V lost 4 bases to trimming and J lost 7 bases; unmatched junction nucleotides: 13. CDR3 length: 15 residues. The CDR3 spells CSAKNRASGVNEQFF. In DNA form, the CDR3 reads TGCAGTGCTAAAAATCGGGCTAGCGGAGTGAATGAGCAGTTCTTC.

This clonotype turned up a few times. Written as DNA, the CDR3 is TGCGCCAGCAGCTTGGACCCCGTCTACGAGCAGTACTTC. Its translation: CASSLDPVYEQYF. The chain uses TRBV5-1 and TRBJ2-5; no clear D. TRBJ2-7 matches the DNA end more closely, so the J call is doubtful. The germline V gene has CDR1 SGHRS and CDR2 YFSETQ. The CDR3 runs to 13 residues.

CDR3 residues: CASSRGQGTDTQYF. In DNA form, the CDR3 reads TGTGCCAGCAGTCGCGGACAGGGCACAGATACGCAGTATTTT. V is TRBV7-2 and J is TRBJ2-3; 7 bases line up with TRBD1. The CDR3 consists of 14 residues. Germline V gene sequence: CDR1 SGHTA, CDR2 FQGNSA. V lost 6 bases, J lost 1 base, and 4 bases stayed unmatched.

CDR3 loop: CATSAAGGGTDTQYF. For the CDR3, the DNA is TGTGCCACCAGTGCGGCCGGAGGGGGCACAGATACGCAGTATTTT. The rearrangement links TRBV24-1 to TRBJ2-3, with D perhaps TRBD2 (6 bases). V lost 5 bases and J lost 1, with 12 bases in between. From germline, CDR1 is KGHDR and CDR2 SFDVKD. The CDR3 runs to 15 residues.

This clonotype was seen a few times. The chain uses TRBV7-8 and TRBJ2-7; D is tentatively TRBD1 or TRBD2 (6 bases each). Trimming shortened V by 0 bases and J by 7 bases, and 19 bases separated the two germline ends. The CDR3 runs to 16 residues. The germline gives CDR1 SGHVS, CDR2 FQNEAQ. The CDR3 DNA reads as TGTGCCAGCAGCTTAGCTTCCGGGGGCTATGGGGGGGAGCAGTACTTC. The encoded protein is CASSLASGGYGGEQYF.